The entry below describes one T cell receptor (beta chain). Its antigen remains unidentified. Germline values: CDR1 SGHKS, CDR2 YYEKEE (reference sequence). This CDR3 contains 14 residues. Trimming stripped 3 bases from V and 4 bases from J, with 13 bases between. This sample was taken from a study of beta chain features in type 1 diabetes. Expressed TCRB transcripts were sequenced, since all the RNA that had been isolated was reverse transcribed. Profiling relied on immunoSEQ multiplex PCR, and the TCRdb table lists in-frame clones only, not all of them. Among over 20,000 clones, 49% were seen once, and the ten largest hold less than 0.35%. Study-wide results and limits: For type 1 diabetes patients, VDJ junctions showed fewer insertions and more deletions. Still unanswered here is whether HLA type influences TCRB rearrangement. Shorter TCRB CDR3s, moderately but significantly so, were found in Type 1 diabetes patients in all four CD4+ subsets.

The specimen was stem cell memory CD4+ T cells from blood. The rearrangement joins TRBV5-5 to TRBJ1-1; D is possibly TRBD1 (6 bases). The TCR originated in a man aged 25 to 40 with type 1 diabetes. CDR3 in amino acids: CASSSGTFGTEAFF. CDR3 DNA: TGTGCCAGCAGCTCCGGGACATTTGGCACTGAAGCTTTCTTT.